Below, 17 T cell receptor beta chains from the same sample are listed, as sequenced in a study of T cell changes during pregnancy in multiple sclerosis. Sequencing used immunoSEQ multiplex PCR; TCRdb keeps in-frame clones, though not all of them. This table has about 72,000 clones, about nine tenths appearing once. The input for sequencing was peripheral blood, taken in the third trimester of pregnancy. These receptors were obtained from a female donor in good health, enrolled as a control in a pregnancy study.

This clone was detected once. The chain carries TRBV28 and TRBJ2-1, with no clear D. This CDR3 is 14 amino acids long. Deletions cut 8 bases from V and 0 bases from J, with 11 bases between. CDR1 is MDHEN, CDR2 SYDVKM, per germline. For the CDR3, the DNA is TGTGCCAGCTGTGAGAGGCCCTCCTACAATGAGCAGTTCTTC. This encodes CASCERPSYNEQFF. Complete variable domain (other parts from reference TRBV28 and TRBJ2-1): DVKVTQSSRYLVKRTGEKVFLECVQDMDHENMFWYRQDPGLGLRLIYFSYDVKMKEKGDIPEGYSVSREKKERFSLILESASTNQTSMYLCASCERPSYNEQFFGPGTRLTVL.

The V and J genes are TRBV4-3 and TRBJ1-6, with 7 bases aligning to TRBD1. Germline CDR1 is LGHNA and CDR2 is YSLEER. J gave up 8 bases and V 2 bases, and 3 bases lay outside the gene matches. The CDR3 extends over 14 amino acids. The CDR3 region is CASSQKGGYSPLHF. The CDR3 bases are TGCGCCAGCAGCCAAAAAGGGGGCTATTCACCCCTCCACTTT.

The CDR3 DNA reads as TGTGCCAGCTCCCTACAGGGTAATGAAAAACTGTTTTTT. Its translation: CASSLQGNEKLFF. The rearrangement links TRBV18 to TRBJ1-4, with a possible D match to TRBD1 (6 bases). Trimming stripped 6 bases from V and 4 bases from J, with 9 bases between. CDR1 is KGHSH, CDR2 LQKENI, per germline. The CDR3 has 13 residues.

The V gene is TRBV4-3, the J gene TRBJ2-7, with 12 bases aligning to TRBD2. The germline gives CDR1 LGHNA, CDR2 YSLEER. This CDR3 region has 19 residues. Germline trimming cut 0 bases from V and 3 bases from J; bases unmatched to any gene: 12. The CDR3 DNA reads as TGCGCCAGCAGCCAAGATCTGGGACTAGCGGGCCTGGGGCTCTACGAGCAGTACTTC. Residues: CASSQDLGLAGLGLYEQYF.

The V gene is TRBV11-2, the J gene TRBJ1-5; 7 nucleotides line up with TRBD1. J was trimmed by 6 bases and V by 5 bases; bases with no gene match: 13. There are 16 residues in the CDR3. Germline V gene sequence: CDR1 SGHAT, CDR2 FQNNGV. CDR3 protein: CASSPKSTGEVQPQHF. CDR3 DNA sequence: TGTGCCAGCAGCCCCAAGTCCACAGGGGAGGTTCAGCCCCAGCATTTT.

The V call is TRBV2, the J call TRBJ1-2; 7 positions agree with TRBD1. The CDR3 runs 14 residues. V gave up 1 base and J gave up 5 bases; unmatched junction bases: 4. The germline V gene encodes CDR1 SNHLY and CDR2 FYNNEI. The CDR3 coding sequence is TGTGCCAGCAGTGAAGACAGGGGAAGGTATGGCTACACCTTC. Residues: CASSEDRGRYGYTF. Combining the CDR3 with reference TRBV2 and TRBJ1-2 gives the whole variable domain EPEVTQTPSHQVTQMGQEVILRCVPISNHLYFYWYRQILGQKVEFLVSFYNNEISEKSEIFDDQFSVERPDGSNFTLKIRSTKLEDSAMYFCASSEDRGRYGYTFGSGTRLTVV.

The rearrangement joins TRBV6-5 to TRBJ2-7; 7 nucleotides agree with TRBD1. V lost 4 bases and J lost 4; bases outside the gene matches: 4. Germline CDR1 is MNHEY and CDR2 is SVGAGI. The CDR3 sequence is 13 residues long. DNA of the CDR3: TGTGCCAGCAGTTCCGGACAGGATTACGAGCAGTACTTC. This encodes CASSSGQDYEQYF.

J is TRBJ2-7 and V is TRBV30, with a possible D match to TRBD1 (6 bases). Between the trimmed V and J ends, which lost 1 base and 3 bases, there was a span of 7 bases. The CDR3 covers 12 residues. In germline, CDR1 is GTSNPN, CDR2 SVGIG (reference sequence). This chain's CDR3 is CAWSATGYEQYF. In nucleotides, the CDR3 is TGTGCCTGGAGTGCGACAGGCTACGAGCAGTACTTC.

This clone has just one count. The gene calls are TRBV19 and TRBJ1-6, with 8 bases lining up with TRBD1. Looked up from germline, CDR1 is LNHDA and CDR2 is SQIVND (reference sequence). This CDR3 is 17 amino acids long. The V gene end was trimmed by 10 bases and the J gene end by 8 bases; junction bases not matched to a gene: 19. CDR3 loop: CATSMRQGAIKDSPLHF. The CDR3 DNA is TGTGCCACCTCTATGCGTCAGGGGGCGATTAAGGATTCACCCCTCCACTTT.

The chain couples TRBV19 to TRBJ1-2; D gene uncertain. V shed 6 bases and J shed 5 bases, with 10 bases lying between them. The CDR3 loop spans 12 amino acids. Per the germline V gene, CDR1 is LNHDA and CDR2 is SQIVND (reference sequence). The CDR3 DNA is TGTGCCAGTAGGTTGGACTTTTATGGCTACACCTTC. Its translation is CASRLDFYGYTF.

V is TRBV19 and J is TRBJ1-1; possible D gene TRBD1, 6 bases. Trimming removed 7 bases at V and 0 bases at J, with 15 bases between. Germline CDR1 reads LNHDA; CDR2 reads SQIVND (reference sequence). CDR3 size: 15 residues. For the CDR3, the DNA is TGTGCCAGTACCACACAACAGGGACTGAACACTGAAGCTTTCTTT. It encodes CASTTQQGLNTEAFF. The full variable domain, rest sourced from reference TRBV19 and TRBJ1-1, is DGGITQSPKYLFRKEGQNVTLSCEQNLNHDAMYWYRQDPGQGLRLIYYSQIVNDFQKGDIAEGYSVSREKKESFPLTVTSAQKNPTAFYLCASTTQQGLNTEAFFGQGTRLTVV.

The V call is TRBV10-1, the J call TRBJ1-2; 8 positions agree with TRBD1. The trim removed 3 bases at V and 4 bases at J, leaving 10 bases unmatched. Germline V CDR1 and CDR2: WNHNN, SYGVQD (reference sequence). The CDR3 length is 16 residues. The CDR3 here is CASSDRPTGVSYGYTF. CDR3 nucleotide sequence: TGCGCCAGCAGTGATCGCCCGACAGGGGTTAGCTATGGCTACACCTTC.

This chain uses TRBV2 with TRBJ2-5; maybe TRBD1 (6 bases). The germline CDR1 and CDR2 sequences are SNHLY and FYNNEI. Trimming stripped 5 bases from V and 5 bases from J, with 9 bases between. The CDR3 has 12 amino acids. CDR3 bases: TGTGCCAGCAGTAGAACAGGGGAGACCCAGTACTTC. Translation: CASSRTGETQYF. Full variable domain (missing parts from reference TRBV2 and TRBJ2-5): EPEVTQTPSHQVTQMGQEVILRCVPISNHLYFYWYRQILGQKVEFLVSFYNNEISEKSEIFDDQFSVERPDGSNFTLKIRSTKLEDSAMYFCASSRTGETQYFGPGTRLLVL.

This chain links TRBV7-8 with TRBJ2-5, with unresolved D. Trimming left V 2 bases short and J 4 bases short, with 5 bases between. From germline, CDR1 is SGHVS and CDR2 FQNEAQ. The CDR3 runs to 12 residues. The CDR3 loop reads CASSLLSETQYF. The DNA for the CDR3 is TGTGCCAGCAGCTTACTGTCAGAGACCCAGTACTTC.

The chain carries TRBV4-1 and TRBJ1-5, with 7 bases matching TRBD1. The V segment lost 1 base and the J segment 1 base; nucleotides outside the gene matches: 4. Germline CDR1 reads MGHRA; CDR2 reads YSYEKL. This CDR3 is built from 16 residues. The CDR3 DNA is TGCGCCAGCAGCCAAGGACCGGGACAGAGCAATCAGCCCCAGCATTTT. As protein: CASSQGPGQSNQPQHF.

The chain links TRBV10-3 to TRBJ1-1, with TRBD1 as a possible D gene (6 bases). Germline V gene lookup returns CDR1 ENHRY and CDR2 SYGVKD. V shed 10 bases and J shed 0 bases, with 15 bases lying between them. This CDR3 spans 14 amino acids. CDR3 protein: CANRGGDMNTEAFF. As DNA, the CDR3 is TGTGCCAACCGAGGGGGAGACATGAACACTGAAGCTTTCTTT.

The V call is TRBV28, the J call TRBJ2-1, with 13 nucleotides matching TRBD2. The germline CDR1 and CDR2 sequences are MDHEN and SYDVKM. The V and J ends lost 4 bases and 7 bases, in that order; junction bases with no gene match: 7. The CDR3 covers 16 residues. The CDR3 DNA sequence: TGTGCCAGCAGTTCGCCAGGGACTAGCGGGATTAATGAGCAGTTCTTC. Protein product: CASSSPGTSGINEQFF. The full variable domain, rest sourced from reference TRBV28 and TRBJ2-1, is DVKVTQSSRYLVKRTGEKVFLECVQDMDHENMFWYRQDPGLGLRLIYFSYDVKMKEKGDIPEGYSVSREKKERFSLILESASTNQTSMYLCASSSPGTSGINEQFFGPGTRLTVL.